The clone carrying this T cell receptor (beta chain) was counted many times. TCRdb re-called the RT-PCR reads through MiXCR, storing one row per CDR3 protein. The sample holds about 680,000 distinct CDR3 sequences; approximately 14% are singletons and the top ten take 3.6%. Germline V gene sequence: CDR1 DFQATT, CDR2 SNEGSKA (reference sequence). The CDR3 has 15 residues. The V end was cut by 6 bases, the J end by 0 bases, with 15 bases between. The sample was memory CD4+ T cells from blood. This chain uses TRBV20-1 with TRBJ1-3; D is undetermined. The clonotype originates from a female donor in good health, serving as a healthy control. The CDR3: CSAPGRRASGNTIYF. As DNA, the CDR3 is TGCAGTGCCCCCGGTCGAAGGGCCTCTGGAAACACCATATATTTT.